This TCR beta chain comes out of a study of blood T cell repertoires in COVID-19 (TCRdb year 2020). About the study as a whole: Samples from collaborators originated in the United States, Italy and Spain and spanned both the acute and convalescent phases of COVID-19. The samples were drawn from the first 160 participants of the ongoing ImmuneRACE study and from roughly 1,300 subjects provided by 6 global collaborators. The material from the prospective study consisted of cDNA or gDNA derived from T cells, B-cell-depleted T cells, or PBMCs. A de-identified subject ID, COVID-19 status, age in years and sex were almost always included in the sample metadata. The dataset comprised deeply sampled blood TCRbeta repertoires from subjects exposed to, actively infected with, or recovered from COVID-19. Where HLA class I and class II types were available, the types were taken from metadata supplied by the sample provider, not from assay-based typing. The repertoires were released in a freely available public database intended as a resource for research on the immune response to SARS-CoV-2.

The study at large found these results: How much clinical and demographic metadata was included differed by source and by participant, and the metadata was provided uncurated.

As regards this clone: The target of this receptor is not known. Base-call qualities are not available, and no considerably larger clone is one nucleotide away.

TCRbeta CDR3 regions were amplified from genomic DNA using the immunoSEQ Assay, a bias-controlled multiplex PCR. Processing in the source paper ran as follows. The number of nucleated cells in each sample was estimated from the amplification of reference gene primers within the assay. Sequence reads were collapsed and filtered to measure the absolute abundance of every unique TCRbeta CDR3 rearrangement. For each sample, productive Simpson clonality was calculated as the square root of Simpson's diversity index over productive rearrangements. TCRdb took this table from immuneACCESS and kept in-frame rearrangements with V and J called. Such tables lack part of the clones; where checked against another copy, unresolved V genes explain under half of the gap, and the rest is unexplained. D and trimming come from the DNA, and the V and J calls and clone size come from that table. In this sample the table shows about 200,000 clones, 70% to 90% of which occur a single time. The ten largest account for 15% to 20% of the sample.

From its cysteine to its phenylalanine, the CDR3 spans 16 amino acids. Left in the record is the CDR3 DNA by itself, 48 bases read in frame from the first base. For this chain, trimming is 6 bases at the V end and 3 bases at the J end, and the number of junction bases without a gene match is 8. Looking up the germline V gene yields CDR1 KGHSH and CDR2 LQKENI. One collaborating source in Seattle enrolled patients while the patients were actively infected and followed the patients over time throughout the course of disease. The collaborating institutions used their own protocols to collect whole blood in K2EDTA tubes. For TCRbeta analysis, collaborator samples were shipped as frozen whole blood, as isolated PBMCs, or as DNA extracted from either sample type.

Sequenced input: peripheral blood. This TCR came from a man aged 50 to 60 with COVID-19, enrolled during active disease. The chain joins TRBV18 to TRBJ1-5, with 10 bases in between that match TRBD1. The sequenced DNA: TGTGCCAGCTCTCAGACCGGGACAGGGGTCAATCAGCCCCAGCATTTT. Translated, this is CASSQTGTGVNQPQHF.